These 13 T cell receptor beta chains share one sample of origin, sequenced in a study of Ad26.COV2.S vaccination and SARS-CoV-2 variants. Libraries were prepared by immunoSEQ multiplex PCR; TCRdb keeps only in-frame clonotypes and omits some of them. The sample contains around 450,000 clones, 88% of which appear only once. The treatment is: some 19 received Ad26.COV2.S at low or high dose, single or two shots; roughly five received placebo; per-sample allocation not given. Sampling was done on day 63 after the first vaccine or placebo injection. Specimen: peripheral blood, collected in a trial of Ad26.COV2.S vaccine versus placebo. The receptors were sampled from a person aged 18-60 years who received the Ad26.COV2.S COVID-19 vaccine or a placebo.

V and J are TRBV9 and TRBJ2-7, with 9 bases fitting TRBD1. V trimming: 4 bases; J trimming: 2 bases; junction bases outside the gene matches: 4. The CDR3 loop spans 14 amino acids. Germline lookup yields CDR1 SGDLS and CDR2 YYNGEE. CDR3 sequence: CASSSGTGTYEQYF. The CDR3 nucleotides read TGTGCCAGCAGCTCCGGGACAGGGACCTACGAGCAGTACTTC.

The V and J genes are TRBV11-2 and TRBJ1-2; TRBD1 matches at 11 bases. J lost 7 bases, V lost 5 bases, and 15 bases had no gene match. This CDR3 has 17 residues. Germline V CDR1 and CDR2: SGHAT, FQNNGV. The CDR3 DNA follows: TGTGCCAGCAGCCTACAACCCCCGGGACAGGGGGTAGGTGGCTACACCTTC. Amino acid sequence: CASSLQPPGQGVGGYTF.

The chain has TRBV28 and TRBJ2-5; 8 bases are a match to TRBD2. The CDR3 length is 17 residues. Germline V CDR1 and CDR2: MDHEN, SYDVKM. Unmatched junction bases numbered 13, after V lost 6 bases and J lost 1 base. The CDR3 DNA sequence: TGTGCCAGCAGCCCTCTTTACGGGAGGGATCTCCAAGAGACCCAGTACTTC. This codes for CASSPLYGRDLQETQYF.

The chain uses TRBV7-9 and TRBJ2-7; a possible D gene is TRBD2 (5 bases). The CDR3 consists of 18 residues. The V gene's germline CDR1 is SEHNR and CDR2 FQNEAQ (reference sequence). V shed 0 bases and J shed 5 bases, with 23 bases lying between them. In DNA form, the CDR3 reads TGTGCCAGCAGCTTAGCGCGGGTCAGCGGTTCCAATCTTGACGAGCAGTACTTC. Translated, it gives CASSLARVSGSNLDEQYF.

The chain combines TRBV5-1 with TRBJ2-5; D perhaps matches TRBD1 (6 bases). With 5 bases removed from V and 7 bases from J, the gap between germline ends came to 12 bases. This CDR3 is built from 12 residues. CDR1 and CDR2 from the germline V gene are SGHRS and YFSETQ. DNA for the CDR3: TGCGCCAGCAGTCAGGGGCAGGTGACCCAGTACTTC. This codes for CASSQGQVTQYF.

CDR3 protein: CASSDSNIATAPQYF. The CDR3 DNA follows: TGTGCCAGCAGTGACTCGAACATCGCGACCGCGCCGCAGTATTTT. V gene TRBV6-4 combines with J gene TRBJ2-3; no reliable D call. Germline V gives CDR1 MRHNA, CDR2 SNTAGT. V was trimmed by 0 bases and J by 10 bases, leaving 17 bases between them. This CDR3 spans 15 amino acids.

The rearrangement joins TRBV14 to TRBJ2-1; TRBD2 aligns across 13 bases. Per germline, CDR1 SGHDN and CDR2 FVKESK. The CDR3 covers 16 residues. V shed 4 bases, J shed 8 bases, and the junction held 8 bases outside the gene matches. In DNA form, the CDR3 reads TGTGCCAGCAGCCCGAGACTAGCGGGGGGCCAGGATGAGCAGTTCTTC. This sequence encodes CASSPRLAGGQDEQFF.

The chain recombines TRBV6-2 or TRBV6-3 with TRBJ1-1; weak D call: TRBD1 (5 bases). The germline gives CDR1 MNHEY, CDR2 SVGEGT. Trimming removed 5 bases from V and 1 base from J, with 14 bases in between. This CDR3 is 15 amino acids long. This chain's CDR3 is CASSAGGGGNTEAFF. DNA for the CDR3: TGTGCCAGCAGTGCCGGGGGAGGTGGGAACACTGAAGCTTTCTTT.

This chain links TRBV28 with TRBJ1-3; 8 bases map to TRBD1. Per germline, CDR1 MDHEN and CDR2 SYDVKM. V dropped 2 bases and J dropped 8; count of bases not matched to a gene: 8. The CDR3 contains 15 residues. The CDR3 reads CASSLRTGIGHTIYF. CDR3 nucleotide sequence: TGTGCCAGCAGTTTACGGACAGGGATAGGGCACACCATATATTTT. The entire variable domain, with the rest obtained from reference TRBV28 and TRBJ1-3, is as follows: DVKVTQSSRYLVKRTGEKVFLECVQDMDHENMFWYRQDPGLGLRLIYFSYDVKMKEKGDIPEGYSVSREKKERFSLILESASTNQTSMYLCASSLRTGIGHTIYFGEGSWLTVV.

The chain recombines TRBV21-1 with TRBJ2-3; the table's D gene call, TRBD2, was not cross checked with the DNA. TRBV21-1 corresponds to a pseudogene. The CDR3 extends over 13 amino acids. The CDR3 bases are TGTGCCAGCACCTTAGAGAGCACAGATACGCAGTATTTT. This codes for CASTLESTDTQYF.

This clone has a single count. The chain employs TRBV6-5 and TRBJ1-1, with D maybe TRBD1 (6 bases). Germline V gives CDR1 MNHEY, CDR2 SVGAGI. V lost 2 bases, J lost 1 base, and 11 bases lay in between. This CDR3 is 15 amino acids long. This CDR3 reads CASSYAPQGNTEAFF. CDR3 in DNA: TGTGCCAGCAGTTACGCGCCACAGGGGAACACTGAAGCTTTCTTT.

CDR3 bases: TGCGCCAGCAGCCAAGATCCCCAGAACACCGGGGAGCTGTTTTTT. This gives the protein CASSQDPQNTGELFF. The chain employs TRBV4-3 and TRBJ2-2; D unresolved. CDR1 and CDR2 (germline): LGHNA, YSLEER. The CDR3 totals 15 residues. Trimming took off 0 bases at V and 1 base at J, with 6 bases between the two ends.

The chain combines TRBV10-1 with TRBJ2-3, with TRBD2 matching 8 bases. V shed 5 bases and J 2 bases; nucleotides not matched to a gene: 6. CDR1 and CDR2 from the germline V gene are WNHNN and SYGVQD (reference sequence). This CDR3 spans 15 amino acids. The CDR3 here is CASSPGLAYTDTQYF. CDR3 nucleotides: TGCGCCAGCAGTCCCGGACTAGCCTACACAGATACGCAGTATTTT.